The entry below describes one T cell receptor beta chain. In the authors' workflow: By means of reference gene primer amplification, nucleated cell counts were estimated. Sequenced by immunoSEQ multiplex PCR; TCRdb stores in-frame clones only, minus some. D and trimming come from the DNA, and the V and J calls and clone size come from that table. The sample holds roughly 100,000 clones, 80% to 90% seen once. The data belong to a study of blood T cell repertoires in COVID-19. This clonotype originated in an older woman with acute or convalescent COVID-19. Sample: peripheral blood.

CDR3: CASSRPGQGLYEQYF. In DNA form, the CDR3 reads TGTGCCAGCAGCCGGCCCGGACAGGGTCTTTACGAGCAGTACTTC. The gene calls are TRBV28 and TRBJ2-7; 8 positions agree with TRBD1. Per the germline V gene, CDR1 is MDHEN and CDR2 is SYDVKM. The J segment lost 4 bases and the V segment lost 6 bases, leaving 11 bases of the junction unmatched. This CDR3 has 15 amino acids.